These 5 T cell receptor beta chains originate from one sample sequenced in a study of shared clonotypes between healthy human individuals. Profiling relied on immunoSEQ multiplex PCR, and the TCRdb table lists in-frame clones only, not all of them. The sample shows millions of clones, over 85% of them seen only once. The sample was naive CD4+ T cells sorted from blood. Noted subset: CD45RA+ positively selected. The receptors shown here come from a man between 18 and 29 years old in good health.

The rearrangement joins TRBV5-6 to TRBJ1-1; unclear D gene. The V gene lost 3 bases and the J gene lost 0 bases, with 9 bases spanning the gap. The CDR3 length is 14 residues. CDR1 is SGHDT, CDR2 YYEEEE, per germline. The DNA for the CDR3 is TGTGCCAGCAGCTCGACATACATGAACACTGAAGCTTTCTTT. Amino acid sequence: CASSSTYMNTEAFF. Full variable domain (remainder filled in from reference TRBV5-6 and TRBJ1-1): DAGVTQSPTHLIKTRGQQVTLRCSPKSGHDTVSWYQQALGQGPQFIFQYYEEEERQRGNFPDRFSGHQFPNYSSELNVNALLLGDSALYLCASSSTYMNTEAFFGQGTRLTVV.

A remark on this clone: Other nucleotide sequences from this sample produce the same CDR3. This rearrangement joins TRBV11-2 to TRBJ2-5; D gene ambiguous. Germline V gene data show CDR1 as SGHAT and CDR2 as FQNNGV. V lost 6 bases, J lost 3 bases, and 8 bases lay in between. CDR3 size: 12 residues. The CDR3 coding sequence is TGTGCCAGCAGAAGAGGTGAAGAGACCCAGTACTTC. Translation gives CASRRGEETQYF.

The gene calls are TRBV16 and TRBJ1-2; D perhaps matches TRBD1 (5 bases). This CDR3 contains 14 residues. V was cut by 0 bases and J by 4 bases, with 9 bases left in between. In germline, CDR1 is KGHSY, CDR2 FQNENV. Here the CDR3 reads CASSQSEGPYGYTF. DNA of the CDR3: TGTGCCAGCAGCCAATCGGAGGGGCCCTATGGCTACACCTTC.

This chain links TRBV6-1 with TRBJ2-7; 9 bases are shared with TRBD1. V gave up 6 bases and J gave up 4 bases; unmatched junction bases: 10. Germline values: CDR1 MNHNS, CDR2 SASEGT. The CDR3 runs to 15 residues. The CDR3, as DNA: TGTGCCAGCAGAATAACGGGACAGGGATCGTACGAGCAGTACTTC. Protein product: CASRITGQGSYEQYF.

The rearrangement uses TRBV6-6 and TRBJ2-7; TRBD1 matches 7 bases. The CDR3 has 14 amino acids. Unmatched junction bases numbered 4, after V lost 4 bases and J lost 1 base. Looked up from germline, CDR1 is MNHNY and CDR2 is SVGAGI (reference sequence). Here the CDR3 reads CASSFPGQSYEQYF. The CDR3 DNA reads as TGTGCCAGCAGTTTCCCGGGACAGTCCTACGAGCAGTACTTC.